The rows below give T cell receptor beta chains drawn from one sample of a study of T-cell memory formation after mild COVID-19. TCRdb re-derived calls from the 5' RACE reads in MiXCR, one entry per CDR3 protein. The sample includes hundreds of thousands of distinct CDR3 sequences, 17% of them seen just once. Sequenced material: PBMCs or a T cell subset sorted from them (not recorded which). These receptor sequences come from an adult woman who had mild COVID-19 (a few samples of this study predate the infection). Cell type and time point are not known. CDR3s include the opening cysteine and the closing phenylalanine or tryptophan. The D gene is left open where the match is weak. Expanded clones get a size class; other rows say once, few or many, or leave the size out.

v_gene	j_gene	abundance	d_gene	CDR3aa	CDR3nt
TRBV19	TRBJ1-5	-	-	CASSIVQASNQPQHF	TGTGCCAGTAGTATAGTGCAGGCTAGCAATCAGCCCCAGCATTTT
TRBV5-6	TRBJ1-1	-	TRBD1	CASSHTGTGVNTEAFF	TGTGCCAGCAGCCACACCGGGACAGGGGTGAACACTGAAGCTTTCTTT
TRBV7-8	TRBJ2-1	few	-	CASSLEVRRENEQFF	TGTGCCAGCAGCTTAGAGGTCAGGCGGGAAAATGAGCAGTTCTTC
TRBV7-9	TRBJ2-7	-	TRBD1	CASSSITGTDNIYYEQYF	TGTGCCAGCAGCTCAATAACCGGGACAGACAACATCTACTACGAGCAGTACTTC
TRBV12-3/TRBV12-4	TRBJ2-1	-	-	CASSGTPVEQFF	TGTGCCAGCAGTGGGACTCCCGTGGAGCAGTTCTTC
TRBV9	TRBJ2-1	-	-	CASSVGGREINNEQFF	TGTGCCAGCAGCGTAGGGGGGCGGGAAATCAACAATGAGCAGTTCTTC
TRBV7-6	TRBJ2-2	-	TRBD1	CAGRQGEGSTGELFF	TGTGCCGGGCGACAGGGGGAGGGAAGCACCGGGGAGCTGTTTTTT
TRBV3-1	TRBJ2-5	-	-	CASSQVQGIETQYF	TGTGCCAGCAGCCAAGTGCAGGGAATCGAGACCCAGTACTTC
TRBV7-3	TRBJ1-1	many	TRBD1	CASSLNGRTGPPMNTEAFF	TGTGCCAGCAGCTTAAATGGGAGGACAGGGCCCCCTATGAACACTGAAGCTTTCTTT
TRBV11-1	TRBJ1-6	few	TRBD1	CASSNPDRQNSPLHF	TGTGCCAGCAGCAACCCGGACAGGCAAAATTCACCCCTCCACTTT
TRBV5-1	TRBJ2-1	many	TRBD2	CASSFPSGSTPSYNEQFF	TGCGCCAGCAGCTTTCCCAGCGGGAGCACCCCCTCCTACAATGAGCAGTTCTTC
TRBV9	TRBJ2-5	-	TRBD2	CASSVVASGGPGETQYF	TGTGCCAGCAGCGTGGTAGCCAGCGGGGGCCCGGGGGAGACCCAGTACTTC
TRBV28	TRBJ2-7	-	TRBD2	CASSPPSAGASEQYF	TGTGCCAGCAGTCCCCCCTCAGCGGGAGCTAGCGAGCAGTACTTC
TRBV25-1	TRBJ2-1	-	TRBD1	CASSGAGQERTYNEQFF	TGTGCCAGCAGTGGGGCCGGACAGGAGAGAACCTACAATGAGCAGTTCTTC
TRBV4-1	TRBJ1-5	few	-	CASSQDSGARGNQPQHF	TGCGCCAGCAGCCAAGATTCGGGGGCGCGGGGCAATCAGCCCCAGCATTTT
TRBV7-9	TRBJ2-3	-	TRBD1	CASSPGQGATDTQYF	TGTGCCAGCAGCCCGGGACAGGGGGCAACAGATACGCAGTATTTT
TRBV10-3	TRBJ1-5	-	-	CAINPTGFNQPQHF	TGTGCCATCAACCCCACAGGGTTCAATCAGCCCCAGCATTTT
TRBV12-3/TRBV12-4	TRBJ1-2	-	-	CASGGRGFYGYTF	TGTGCCAGCGGGGGCAGGGGATTCTATGGCTACACCTTC
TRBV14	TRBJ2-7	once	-	CASSHLGGPPDLYEQYF	TGTGCCAGCAGCCATCTAGGGGGTCCTCCAGATCTATACGAGCAGTACTTC
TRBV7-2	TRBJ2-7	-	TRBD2	CASSVRAGGPNPYF	TGTGCCAGCAGCGTTAGAGCGGGAGGGCCAAATCCGTACTTC
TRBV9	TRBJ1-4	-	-	CASSPSEGGFEKLFF	TGTGCCAGCAGCCCGTCCGAGGGGGGATTTGAAAAACTGTTTTTT
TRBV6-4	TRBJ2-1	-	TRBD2	CASSDLAGGDEQFF	TGTGCCAGCAGTGACCTAGCGGGGGGCGATGAGCAGTTCTTC
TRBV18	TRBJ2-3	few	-	CASSFTAGTTDTQYF	TGTGCCAGCTCATTTACGGCGGGGACGACAGATACGCAGTATTTT
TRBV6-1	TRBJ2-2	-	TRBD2	CASLREANTGELFF	TGTGCCAGCCTCCGGGAGGCGAACACCGGGGAGCTGTTTTTT
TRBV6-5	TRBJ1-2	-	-	CASSFSRRGGNYGYTF	TGTGCCAGCAGTTTCTCTCGACGGGGGGGTAACTATGGCTACACCTTC
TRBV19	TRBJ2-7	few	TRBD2	CASSRGLAGLIFHEQYF	TGTGCCAGTAGTAGGGGACTAGCGGGATTAATCTTCCACGAGCAGTACTTC
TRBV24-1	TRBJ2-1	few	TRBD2	CATSGTSGMNEQFF	TGTGCCACCAGTGGGACTAGCGGGATGAATGAGCAGTTCTTC
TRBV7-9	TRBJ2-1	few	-	CASSLYGDEQFF	TGTGCCAGCAGCTTATATGGAGATGAGCAGTTCTTC
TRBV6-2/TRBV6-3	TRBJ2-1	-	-	CASETYNEQFF	TGTGCCAGCGAAACGTACAATGAGCAGTTCTTC